Sequencing of this TCR beta chain was carried out in a study of shared clonotypes between healthy human individuals. Regarding this clone: No antigen is known for it.

Sequenced by immunoSEQ multiplex PCR; TCRdb stores in-frame clones only, minus some. The data contain a few million clones, 95% of them seen just once; the ten biggest clones take up about 0.13%. Broader study findings: Represented genetic and exposure-history diversity was restricted by having few donors. With several donors compared, 4.5% to 6.5% of naive CD4 clonotypes were shared.

V was pared by 2 bases and J by 1 base, with 9 bases of the junction left unmatched. The CDR3 sequence is 18 residues long. Germline loops: CDR1 LGHNA, CDR2 YSLEER. The chain carries TRBV4-3 and TRBJ2-2; TRBD2 agrees at 8 bases. The receptor's source is a man in his late teens or twenties in good health. The sample consisted of naive CD4+ T cells sorted from blood. Subset: CD45RA+ positively selected. In DNA form, the CDR3 reads TGCGCCAGCAGCCAAAAGCCTAGCGGGTTCGAGAACACCGGGGAGCTGTTTTTT. This codes for CASSQKPSGFENTGELFF.